A single sample gave rise to the 19 T cell receptor beta chains below, sequenced in a study of identical twins. One entry per CDR3 protein results from TCRdb running MiXCR on the 5' RACE reads. The table lists under 500,000 distinct CDR3 sequences, roughly an eighth of them singletons, with approximately 0.9% in the top ten. These data are also associated with another study on yellow fever vaccine responses in identical twins.

Material: CD4+ T cells sorted from blood. Receptors originate from a woman younger than 30 in good health.

This clonotype appeared many times. The gene calls are TRBV10-3 and TRBJ2-3; D may be TRBD2 (7 bases). Trimming pared 10 bases from V and 5 bases from J, leaving 16 bases between. The germline V gene encodes CDR1 ENHRY and CDR2 SYGVKD. There are 13 residues in the CDR3. This CDR3 reads CATQGTKVDTQYF. The CDR3 bases are TGTGCCACCCAGGGGACTAAGGTAGATACGCAGTATTTT.

Only a few counts were recorded for this clonotype. The genes are TRBV18 and TRBJ2-3; TRBD2 matches 9 bases. The CDR3 loop spans 16 amino acids. Germline CDR1 KGHSH, CDR2 LQKENI. The trim removed 1 base at V and 4 bases at J, leaving 6 bases unmatched. The CDR3: CASSPLSGSQPDTQYF. CDR3 bases: TGTGCCAGCTCACCACTTAGCGGGAGTCAACCAGATACGCAGTATTTT.

This clonotype was counted many times. The rearrangement uses TRBV7-9 and TRBJ2-1, with D hard to call. The ends were cut back, 2 bases at V and 8 bases at J, with 10 bases in the middle. The CDR3 has 13 residues. CDR1 is SEHNR, CDR2 FQNEAQ, per germline (reference sequence). CDR3 in amino acids: CASSLLFADEQFF. CDR3 bases: TGTGCCAGCAGCTTACTGTTTGCGGATGAGCAGTTCTTC.

In its sample, this clonotype was seen a few times. This chain links TRBV20-1 with TRBJ2-2; possibly TRBD2 for D (5 bases). Trimming removed 6 bases from V and 7 bases from J, with 18 bases in between. The CDR3 is 14 amino acids. Per the germline V gene, CDR1 is DFQATT and CDR2 is SNEGSKA (reference sequence). This chain's CDR3 is CSAHTPLEGGELFF. CDR3 DNA sequence: TGCAGTGCGCACACACCTCTCGAGGGCGGGGAGCTGTTTTTT.

The V and J genes are TRBV6-2 or TRBV6-3 and TRBJ2-1; D may be TRBD2 (6 bases). This CDR3 contains 14 residues. Trimming took off 6 bases at V and 3 bases at J, with 12 bases between the two ends. The germline V gene encodes CDR1 MNHEY and CDR2 SVGEGT. CDR3: CASRGDWGYNEQFF. DNA of the CDR3: TGTGCCAGCAGAGGGGACTGGGGCTACAATGAGCAGTTCTTC.

This clonotype was counted at least ten times. The rearrangement joins TRBV7-2 to TRBJ2-3; 9 bases are shared with TRBD2. V lost 1 base to trimming and J lost 7 bases; unmatched junction nucleotides: 6. The CDR3 sequence is 15 residues long. Germline V CDR1 and CDR2: SGHTA, FQGNSA. CDR3 DNA sequence: TGTGCCAGCAGCTTAGAGGCGGGGGGGCATAATACGCAGTATTTT. Its protein is CASSLEAGGHNTQYF.

The gene calls are TRBV28 and TRBJ1-4; 8 bases align to TRBD1. The J segment lost 7 bases and the V segment lost 6 bases, leaving 7 bases of the junction unmatched. This CDR3 is 14 amino acids long. Per germline, CDR1 MDHEN and CDR2 SYDVKM. DNA for the CDR3: TGTGCCAGCAGCCCAGGGGGCGGCGGTGAAAAACTGTTTTTT. This encodes CASSPGGGGEKLFF.

The chain links TRBV20-1 to TRBJ2-5; D uncertain. This CDR3 is built from 13 residues. The V end was cut by 3 bases, the J end by 2 bases, with 10 bases between. CDR1 and CDR2 (germline): DFQATT, SNEGSKA (reference sequence). The CDR3 region is CSASLTVQETQYF. CDR3 sequence (DNA): TGCAGTGCTAGTCTGACGGTGCAAGAGACCCAGTACTTC.

This chain connects TRBV29-1 to TRBJ2-5; TRBD2 might be the D (5 bases). Germline V gives CDR1 SQVTM, CDR2 ANQGSEA. The CDR3 length is 13 residues. V dropped 6 bases and J dropped 4 bases, with 15 bases sitting between them. The DNA of the CDR3 is TGCAGCGTGCCGCGGGCCGGGCCAGAGACCCAGTACTTC. It encodes CSVPRAGPETQYF.

The genes are TRBV2 and TRBJ2-2; TRBD2 aligns across 11 bases. The CDR3 totals 15 residues. The junction had 6 bases not matched to a gene; V was cut back by 8 bases and J by 4 bases. Germline CDR1 and CDR2: SNHLY and FYNNEI. The CDR3 loop is CASRRLAGFTGELFF. DNA for the CDR3: TGTGCCAGCCGACGACTAGCGGGGTTCACCGGGGAGCTGTTTTTT.

This clonotype was seen more than once but under ten times. The chain employs TRBV9 and TRBJ2-7; TRBD2 matches 9 bases. The CDR3 covers 14 residues. The trim removed 0 bases at V and 6 bases at J, leaving 4 bases unmatched. Germline assignment: CDR1 SGDLS and CDR2 YYNGEE. CDR3: CASSVVASGAEQYF. In DNA, the CDR3 is TGTGCCAGCAGCGTAGTGGCTAGCGGGGCCGAGCAGTACTTC.

A few counts support this clonotype. J is TRBJ1-5 and V is TRBV12-3 or TRBV12-4, with D possibly TRBD1 on 6 matching bases. The V end lost 4 bases, the J end lost 6 bases, and 13 bases lay between the germline ends. The CDR3 consists of 14 residues. DNA of the CDR3: TGTGCCAGCAGTTGGGGGGGCCCTAGTCAGCCCCAGCATTTT. Amino acid sequence: CASSWGGPSQPQHF.

For the CDR3, the DNA is TGCAGTGCTCCACAGGGGTCCTATGGCTACACCTTC. Translation gives CSAPQGSYGYTF. The genes are TRBV20-1 and TRBJ1-2; 7 bases match TRBD1. Trimming at V came to 5 bases and at J to 4 bases, leaving 4 bases not matched to a gene. The CDR3 contains 12 residues. In germline, CDR1 is DFQATT, CDR2 SNEGSKA (reference sequence).

Written as DNA, the CDR3 is TGCAGCGTTGTACGGGGTTGGGCGGGGACCCAGTACTTC. Its protein is CSVVRGWAGTQYF. This chain connects TRBV29-1 to TRBJ2-5; tentative D call: TRBD2 (5 bases). Germline V gene data show CDR1 as SQVTM and CDR2 as ANQGSEA. The V end was cut by 4 bases, the J end by 7 bases, with 16 bases between. CDR3 length: 13 amino acids.

This clonotype was picked up a small number of times. This chain links TRBV5-6 with TRBJ2-1, with 7 nucleotides matching TRBD2. Germline V gene data show CDR1 as SGHDT and CDR2 as YYEEEE. The CDR3 loop spans 15 amino acids. Germline trimming cut 4 bases from V and 6 bases from J; bases unmatched to any gene: 10. The CDR3 sequence is CASSLLGEGRNEQFF. CDR3 nucleotides: TGTGCCAGCAGCCTCTTGGGGGAGGGCCGCAATGAGCAGTTCTTC.

The CDR3 here is CASSLVGDRRTQYF. The DNA of the CDR3 is TGTGCCAGCAGCTTAGTGGGGGACCGCAGGACGCAGTATTTT. V gene TRBV7-2 combines with J gene TRBJ2-3; D might be TRBD1 or TRBD2, each matching 5 bases. The CDR3 loop spans 14 amino acids. Germline CDR1 SGHTA, CDR2 FQGNSA. V shed 1 base and J shed 9 bases, with 14 bases lying between them.

This clonotype was counted between two and nine times. The chain has TRBV20-1 and TRBJ2-1; TRBD2 matches at 12 bases. J lost 7 bases, V lost 0 bases, and 4 bases had no gene match. Germline V gene lookup returns CDR1 DFQATT and CDR2 SNEGSKA (reference sequence). CDR3 size: 15 residues. The CDR3 nucleotides read TGCAGTGCTAGAGATACTAGCGGGGGGCGGAATGAGCAGTTCTTC. Protein: CSARDTSGGRNEQFF.

This clonotype was counted only a few times. This chain uses TRBV7-2 with TRBJ1-1; the D gene is possibly TRBD1 (5 bases). V was shortened by 2 bases and J by 4 bases, with 8 bases between the two germline ends. This CDR3 is built from 13 residues. Germline values: CDR1 SGHTA, CDR2 FQGNSA. DNA of the CDR3: TGTGCCAGCAGCTTACGGGGGACCACTGAAGCTTTCTTT. Protein sequence: CASSLRGTTEAFF.

The chain uses TRBV9 and TRBJ1-1; D is unresolved. This CDR3 comprises 15 residues. V gave up 3 bases and J gave up 6 bases, with 18 bases separating them. Germline CDR1 is SGDLS and CDR2 is YYNGEE. The CDR3 nucleotides read TGTGCCAGCAGCGGAGGGTTTTCGGCTTATGCTGAAGCTTTCTTT. This translates into CASSGGFSAYAEAFF.